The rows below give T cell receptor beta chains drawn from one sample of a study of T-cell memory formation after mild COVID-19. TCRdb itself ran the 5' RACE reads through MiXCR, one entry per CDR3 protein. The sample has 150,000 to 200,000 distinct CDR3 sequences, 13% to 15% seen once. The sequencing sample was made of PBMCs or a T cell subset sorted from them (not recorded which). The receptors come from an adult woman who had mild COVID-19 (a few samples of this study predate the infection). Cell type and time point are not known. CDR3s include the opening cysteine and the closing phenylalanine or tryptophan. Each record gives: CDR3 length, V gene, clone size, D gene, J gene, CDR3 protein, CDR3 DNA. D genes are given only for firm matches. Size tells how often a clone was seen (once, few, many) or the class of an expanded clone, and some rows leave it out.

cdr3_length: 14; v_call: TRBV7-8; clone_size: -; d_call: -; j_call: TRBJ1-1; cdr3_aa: CASSLDLGWTEAFF; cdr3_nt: TGTGCCAGCAGCTTAGATCTGGGATGGACTGAAGCTTTCTTT
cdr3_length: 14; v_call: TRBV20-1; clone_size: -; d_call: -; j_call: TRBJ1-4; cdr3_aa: CSARRSGATEKLFF; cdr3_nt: TGCAGTGCTAGGCGATCCGGGGCGACTGAAAAACTGTTTTTT
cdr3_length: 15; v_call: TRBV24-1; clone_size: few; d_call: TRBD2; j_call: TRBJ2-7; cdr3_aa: CATSEATGTTYEQYF; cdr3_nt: TGTGCCACCAGTGAAGCGACCGGGACTACCTACGAGCAGTACTTC
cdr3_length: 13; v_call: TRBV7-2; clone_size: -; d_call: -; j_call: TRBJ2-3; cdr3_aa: CDSRPRLGNTQYF; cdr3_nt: TGTGACAGCAGGCCCAGACTAGGGAATACGCAGTATTTT
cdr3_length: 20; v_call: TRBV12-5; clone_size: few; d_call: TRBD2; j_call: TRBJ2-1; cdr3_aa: CASGLVIWGGRSPIVDEQFF; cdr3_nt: TGTGCTAGTGGTTTGGTAATCTGGGGCGGGAGATCGCCTATCGTGGATGAGCAGTTCTTC
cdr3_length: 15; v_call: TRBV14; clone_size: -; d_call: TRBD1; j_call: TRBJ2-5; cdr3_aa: CASSRRQGAGETQYF; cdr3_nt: TGTGCCAGCAGCCGAAGACAGGGGGCAGGGGAGACCCAGTACTTC
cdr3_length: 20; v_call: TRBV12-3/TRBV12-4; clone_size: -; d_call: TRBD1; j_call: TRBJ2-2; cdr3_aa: CASSMHTNRGHPWVSGELFF; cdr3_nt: TGTGCCAGCAGTATGCATACCAACAGGGGCCACCCGTGGGTTTCCGGGGAGCTGTTTTTT
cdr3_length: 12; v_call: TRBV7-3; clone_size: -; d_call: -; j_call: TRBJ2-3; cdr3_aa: CASSLPRGTQYF; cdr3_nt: TGTGCCAGCAGCCTCCCTCGGGGTACGCAGTATTTT
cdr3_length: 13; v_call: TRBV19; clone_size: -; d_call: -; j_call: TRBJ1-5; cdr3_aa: CASSKVKGQPQHF; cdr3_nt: TGTGCCAGTAGTAAAGTAAAGGGCCAGCCCCAGCATTTT
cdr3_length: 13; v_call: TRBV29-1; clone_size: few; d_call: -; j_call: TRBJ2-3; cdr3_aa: CSAARGRGDTQYF; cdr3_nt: TGCAGCGCCGCGAGGGGGCGGGGAGATACGCAGTATTTT
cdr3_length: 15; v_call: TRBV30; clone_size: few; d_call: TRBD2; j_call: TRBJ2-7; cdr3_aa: CAWSEGAGVFYEQYF; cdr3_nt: TGTGCCTGGAGTGAAGGAGCGGGAGTGTTCTACGAGCAGTACTTC
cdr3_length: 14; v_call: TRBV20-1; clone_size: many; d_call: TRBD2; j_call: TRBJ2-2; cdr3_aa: CSARDLAGGGELFF; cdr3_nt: TGCAGTGCTAGAGATCTAGCGGGAGGCGGGGAGCTGTTTTTT
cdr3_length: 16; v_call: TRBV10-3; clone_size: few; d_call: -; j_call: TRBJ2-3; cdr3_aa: CAISEPRTSLTDTQYF; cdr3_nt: TGTGCCATCAGTGAGCCAAGGACTTCTCTGACAGATACGCAGTATTTT
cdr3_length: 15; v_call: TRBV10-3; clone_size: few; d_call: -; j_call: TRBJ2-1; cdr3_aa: CAIGADSGVYNEQFF; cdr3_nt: TGTGCCATCGGGGCGGACTCCGGCGTTTACAATGAGCAGTTCTTC
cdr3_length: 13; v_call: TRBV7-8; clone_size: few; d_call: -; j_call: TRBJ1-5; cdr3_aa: CASSLDRNQPQHF; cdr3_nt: TGTGCCAGCAGCTTAGACAGGAATCAGCCCCAGCATTTT
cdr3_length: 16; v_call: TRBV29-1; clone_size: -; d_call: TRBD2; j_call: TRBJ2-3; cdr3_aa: CSVEDREVTSTDTQYF; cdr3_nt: TGCAGCGTTGAAGATCGGGAGGTGACTAGCACAGATACGCAGTATTTT
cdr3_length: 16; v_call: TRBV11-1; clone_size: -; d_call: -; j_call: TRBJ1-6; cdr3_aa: CASSRQTSSYNSPLHF; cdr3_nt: TGTGCCAGTTCGCGACAGACTAGCTCCTATAATTCACCCCTCCACTTT
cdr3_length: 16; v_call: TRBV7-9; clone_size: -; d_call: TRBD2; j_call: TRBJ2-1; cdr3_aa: CASSPKALAGYNEQFF; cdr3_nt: TGTGCCAGCAGCCCCAAGGCACTAGCGGGATACAATGAGCAGTTCTTC
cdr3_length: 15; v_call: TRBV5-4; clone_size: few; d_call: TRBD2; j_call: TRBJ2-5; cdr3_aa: CASSRGLAGQETQYF; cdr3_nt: TGTGCCAGCAGCCGGGGACTAGCGGGGCAAGAGACCCAGTACTTC
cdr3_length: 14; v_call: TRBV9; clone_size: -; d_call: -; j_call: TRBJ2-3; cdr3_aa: CASSVVGVTDTQYF; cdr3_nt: TGTGCCAGCAGCGTAGTTGGGGTCACAGATACGCAGTATTTT
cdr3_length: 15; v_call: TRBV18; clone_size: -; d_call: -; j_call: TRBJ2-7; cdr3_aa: CASSQGQGFYNEQYF; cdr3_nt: TGTGCCAGCTCCCAGGGGCAGGGGTTTTATAACGAGCAGTACTTC
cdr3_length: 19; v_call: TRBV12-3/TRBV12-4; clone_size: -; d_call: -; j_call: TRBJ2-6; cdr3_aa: CASSSLGSAGFSGANVLTF; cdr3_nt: TGTGCCAGCAGTTCCCTCGGGTCCGCGGGGTTTTCTGGGGCCAACGTCCTGACTTTC
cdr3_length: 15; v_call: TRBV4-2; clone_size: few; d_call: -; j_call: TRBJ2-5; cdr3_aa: CASSQEGGLGETQYF; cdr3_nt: TGTGCCAGCAGCCAAGAAGGAGGATTGGGAGAGACCCAGTACTTC
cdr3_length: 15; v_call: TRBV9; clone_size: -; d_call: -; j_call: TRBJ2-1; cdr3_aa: CASSVGASSYNEQFF; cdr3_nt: TGTGCCAGCAGCGTAGGGGCCAGCTCCTACAATGAGCAGTTCTTC
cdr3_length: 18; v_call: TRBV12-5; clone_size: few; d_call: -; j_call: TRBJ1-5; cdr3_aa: CASGLVQDRRYSNQPQHF; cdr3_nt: TGTGCTAGTGGTTTGGTCCAGGACCGACGATATAGCAATCAGCCCCAGCATTTT
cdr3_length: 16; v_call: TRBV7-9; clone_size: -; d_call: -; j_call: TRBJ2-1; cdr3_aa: CASSLRGERTYNEQFF; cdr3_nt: TGTGCCAGCAGCTTACGAGGGGAGCGGACCTACAATGAGCAGTTCTTC
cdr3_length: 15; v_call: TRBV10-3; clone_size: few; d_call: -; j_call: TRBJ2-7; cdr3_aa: CAISRSTESSYEQYF; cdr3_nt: TGTGCCATCAGCCGATCGACAGAGAGCTCCTACGAGCAGTACTTC
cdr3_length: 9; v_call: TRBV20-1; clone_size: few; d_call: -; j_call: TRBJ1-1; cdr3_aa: CRLSTEAFF; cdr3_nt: TGCAGGCTATCTACTGAAGCTTTCTTT
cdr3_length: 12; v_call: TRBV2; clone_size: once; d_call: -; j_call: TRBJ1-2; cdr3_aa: CASSVVNYGYTF; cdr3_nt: TGTGCCAGCAGTGTAGTTAACTATGGCTACACCTTC
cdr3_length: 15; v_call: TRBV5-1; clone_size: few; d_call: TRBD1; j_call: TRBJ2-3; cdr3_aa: CASSLQGGETDTQYF; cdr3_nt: TGCGCCAGCAGCCTACAGGGGGGCGAGACAGATACGCAGTATTTT
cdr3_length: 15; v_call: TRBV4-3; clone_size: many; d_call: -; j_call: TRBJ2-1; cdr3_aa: CASSQAKQTYNEQFF; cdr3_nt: TGCGCCAGCAGCCAAGCAAAGCAGACCTACAATGAGCAGTTCTTC
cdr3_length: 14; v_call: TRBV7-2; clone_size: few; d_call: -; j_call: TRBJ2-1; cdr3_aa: CASSPGLLSNEQFF; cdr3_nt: TGTGCCAGCAGCCCAGGACTACTTAGCAATGAGCAGTTCTTC
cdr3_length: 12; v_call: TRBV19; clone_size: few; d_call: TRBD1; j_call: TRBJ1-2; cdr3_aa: CASRQGASGYTF; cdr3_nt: TGTGCCAGTAGACAGGGGGCCTCTGGCTACACCTTC
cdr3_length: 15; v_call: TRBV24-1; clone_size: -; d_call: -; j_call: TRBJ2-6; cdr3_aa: CATSDQVTGANVLTF; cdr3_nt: TGTGCCACCAGTGACCAAGTCACTGGGGCCAACGTCCTGACTTTC
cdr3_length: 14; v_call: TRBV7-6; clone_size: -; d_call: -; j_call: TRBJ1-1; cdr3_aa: CASSKRGMNTEAFF; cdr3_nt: TGTGCCAGCAGCAAACGGGGGATGAACACTGAAGCTTTCTTT
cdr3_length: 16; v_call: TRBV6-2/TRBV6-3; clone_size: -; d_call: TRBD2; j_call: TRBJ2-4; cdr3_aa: CASSSGLAGTRNIQYF; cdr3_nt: TGTGCCAGCAGTTCGGGACTAGCGGGAACGAGGAACATTCAGTACTTC
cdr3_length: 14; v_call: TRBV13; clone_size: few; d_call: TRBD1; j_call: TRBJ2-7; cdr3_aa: CASSRNRGGYEQYF; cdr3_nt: TGTGCCAGCAGCCGGAACAGGGGTGGGTACGAGCAGTACTTC
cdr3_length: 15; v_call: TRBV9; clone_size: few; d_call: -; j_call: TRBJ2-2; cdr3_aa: CASSVGQVNTGELFF; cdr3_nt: TGTGCCAGCAGCGTAGGGCAGGTGAACACCGGGGAGCTGTTTTTT
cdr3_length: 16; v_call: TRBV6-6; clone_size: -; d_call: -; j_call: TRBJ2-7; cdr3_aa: CASSYSIVGGAYEQYF; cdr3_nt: TGTGCCAGCAGTTACTCGATTGTTGGCGGGGCCTACGAGCAGTACTTC
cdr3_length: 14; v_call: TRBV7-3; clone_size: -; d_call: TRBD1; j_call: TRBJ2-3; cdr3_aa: CASTMGQDTDTQYF; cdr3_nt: TGTGCCAGCACCATGGGACAGGACACAGATACGCAGTATTTT
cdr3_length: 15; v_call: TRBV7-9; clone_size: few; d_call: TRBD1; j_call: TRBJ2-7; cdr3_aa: CASSHTSGGAEEQYF; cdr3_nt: TGTGCCAGCAGCCATACCTCAGGGGGCGCGGAGGAGCAGTACTTC